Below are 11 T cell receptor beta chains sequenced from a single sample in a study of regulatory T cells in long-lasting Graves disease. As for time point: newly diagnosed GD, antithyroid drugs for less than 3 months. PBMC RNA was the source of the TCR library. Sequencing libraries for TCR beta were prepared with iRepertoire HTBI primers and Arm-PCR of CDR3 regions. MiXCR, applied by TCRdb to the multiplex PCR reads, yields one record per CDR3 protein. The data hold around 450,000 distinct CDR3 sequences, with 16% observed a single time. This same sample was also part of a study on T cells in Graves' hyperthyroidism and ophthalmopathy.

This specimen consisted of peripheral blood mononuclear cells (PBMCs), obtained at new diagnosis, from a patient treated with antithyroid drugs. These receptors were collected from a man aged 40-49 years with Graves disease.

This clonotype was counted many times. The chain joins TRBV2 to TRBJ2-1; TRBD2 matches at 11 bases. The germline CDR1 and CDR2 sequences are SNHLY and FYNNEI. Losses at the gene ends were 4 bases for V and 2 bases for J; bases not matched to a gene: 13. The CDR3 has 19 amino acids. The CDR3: CASSAVTSGSSLAYNEQFF. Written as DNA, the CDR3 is TGTGCCAGCAGTGCAGTCACTAGCGGGAGCTCTTTAGCCTACAATGAGCAGTTCTTC. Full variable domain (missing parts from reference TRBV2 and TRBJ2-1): EPEVTQTPSHQVTQMGQEVILRCVPISNHLYFYWYRQILGQKVEFLVSFYNNEISEKSEIFDDQFSVERPDGSNFTLKIRSTKLEDSAMYFCASSAVTSGSSLAYNEQFFGPGTRLTVL.

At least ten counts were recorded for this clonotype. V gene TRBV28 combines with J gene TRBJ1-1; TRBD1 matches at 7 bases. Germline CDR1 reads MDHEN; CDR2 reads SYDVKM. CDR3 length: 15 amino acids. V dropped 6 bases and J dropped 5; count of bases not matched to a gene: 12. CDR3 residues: CASSRSEGARTEAFF. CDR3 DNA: TGTGCCAGCAGCCGATCTGAGGGGGCTAGGACTGAAGCTTTCTTT.

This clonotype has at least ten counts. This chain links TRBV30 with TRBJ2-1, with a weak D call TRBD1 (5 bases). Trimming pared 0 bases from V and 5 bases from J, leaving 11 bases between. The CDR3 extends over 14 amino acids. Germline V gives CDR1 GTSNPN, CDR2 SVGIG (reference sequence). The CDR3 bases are TGTGCCTGGAGTGTAGGGCAGGGCCACAATGAGCAGTTCTTC. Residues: CAWSVGQGHNEQFF.

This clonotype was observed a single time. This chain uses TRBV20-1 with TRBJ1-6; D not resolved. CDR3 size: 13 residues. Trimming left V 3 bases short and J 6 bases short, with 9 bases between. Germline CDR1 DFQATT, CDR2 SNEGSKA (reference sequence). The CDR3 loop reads CSASREINSPLHF. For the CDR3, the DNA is TGCAGTGCTAGCCGCGAAATTAATTCACCCCTCCACTTT.

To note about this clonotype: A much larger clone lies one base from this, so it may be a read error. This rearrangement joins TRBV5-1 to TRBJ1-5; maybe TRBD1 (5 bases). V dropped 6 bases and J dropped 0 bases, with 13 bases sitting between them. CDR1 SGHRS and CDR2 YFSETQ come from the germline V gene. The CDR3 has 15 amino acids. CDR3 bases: TGCGCCAGCAACGCCTCAGGGAATAGCAATCAGCCCCAGCATTTT. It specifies CASNASGNSNQPQHF.

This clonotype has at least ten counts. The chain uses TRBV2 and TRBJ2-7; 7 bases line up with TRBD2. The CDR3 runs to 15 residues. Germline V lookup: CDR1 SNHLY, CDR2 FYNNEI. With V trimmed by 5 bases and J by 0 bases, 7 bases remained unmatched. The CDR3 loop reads CASSTPGLLSYEQYF. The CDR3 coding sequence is TGTGCCAGCAGTACTCCGGGACTACTCTCCTACGAGCAGTACTTC.

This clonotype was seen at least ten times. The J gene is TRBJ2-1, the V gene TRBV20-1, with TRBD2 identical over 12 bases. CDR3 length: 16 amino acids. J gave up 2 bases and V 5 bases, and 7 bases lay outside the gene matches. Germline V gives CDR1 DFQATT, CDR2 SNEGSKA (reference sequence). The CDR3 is CSASWTSGTPYNEQFF. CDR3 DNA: TGCAGTGCTTCCTGGACTAGCGGGACACCCTACAATGAGCAGTTCTTC.

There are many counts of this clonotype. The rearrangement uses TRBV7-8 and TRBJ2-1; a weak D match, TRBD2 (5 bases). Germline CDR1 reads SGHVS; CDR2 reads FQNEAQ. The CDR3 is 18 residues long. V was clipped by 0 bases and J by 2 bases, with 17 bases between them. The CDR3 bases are TGTGCCAGCAGCTTAGCGCGCTTAGGGAGTCGCGCCTACAATGAGCAGTTCTTC. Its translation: CASSLARLGSRAYNEQFF.

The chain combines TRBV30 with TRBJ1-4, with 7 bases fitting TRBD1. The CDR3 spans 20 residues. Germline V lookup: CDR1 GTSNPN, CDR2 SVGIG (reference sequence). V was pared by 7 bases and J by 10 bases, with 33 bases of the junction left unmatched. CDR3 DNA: TGTGCCTTCCTAGCCGGGGGACAGAACTCTAACCCTCCATGGATTACAAAACTGTTTTTT. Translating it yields CAFLAGGQNSNPPWITKLFF.

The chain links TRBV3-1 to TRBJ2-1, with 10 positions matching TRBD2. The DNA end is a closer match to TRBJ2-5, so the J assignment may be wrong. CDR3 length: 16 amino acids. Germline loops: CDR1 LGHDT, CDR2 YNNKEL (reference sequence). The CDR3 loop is CASSQDLAGVQETQYF. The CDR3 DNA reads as TGTGCCAGCAGCCAAGATCTAGCGGGGGTTCAAGAGACCCAGTACTTC.

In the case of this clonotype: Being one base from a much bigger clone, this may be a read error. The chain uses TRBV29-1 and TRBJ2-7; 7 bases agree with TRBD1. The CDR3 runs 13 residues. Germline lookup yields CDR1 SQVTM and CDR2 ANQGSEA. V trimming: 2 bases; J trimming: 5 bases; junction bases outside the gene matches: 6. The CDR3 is CSVEQDRPHEQYF. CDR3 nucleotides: TGCAGCGTTGAACAGGACAGGCCCCACGAGCAGTACTTC.